Below, 15 T cell receptor beta chains from the same sample are listed, as sequenced in a study of OX40 agonist ivuxolimab in advanced cancers. This table comes from immunoSEQ multiplex PCR, and its TCRdb copy is limited to in-frame clones, with some not included. The sample has 90,000 to 100,000 clones, 89% seen once. The material was CD4+ or CD8+ T cells sorted from blood, obtained in a trial of the OX40 agonist ivuxolimab. The receptors were sampled from an adult with an advanced solid tumor such as melanoma, head and neck, liver or kidney cancer.

V is TRBV19 and J is TRBJ1-1, with a possible D match to TRBD1 (5 bases). Deletions cut 7 bases from V and 0 bases from J, with 9 bases between. Germline V CDR1 and CDR2: LNHDA, SQIVND (reference sequence). The CDR3 is made up of 13 amino acids. CDR3 sequence reads: CASNTGVNTEAFF. CDR3 nucleotide sequence: TGTGCCAGTAATACGGGGGTGAACACTGAAGCTTTCTTT.

The rearrangement uses TRBV4-3 and TRBJ2-3; tentative D call: TRBD2 (5 bases). There are 14 residues in the CDR3. CDR1 and CDR2 from the germline V gene are LGHNA and YSLEER. Trimming removed 3 bases at V and 2 bases at J, with 9 bases between. CDR3 amino acids: CASSQSGFTDTQYF. The DNA of the CDR3 is TGCGCCAGCAGCCAGAGCGGATTCACAGATACGCAGTATTTT.

The V call is TRBV27, the J call TRBJ1-4, with D possibly TRBD1 on 6 matching bases. From germline, CDR1 is MNHEY and CDR2 SMNVEV (reference sequence). V was pared by 0 bases and J by 8 bases, with 13 bases between. The length of the CDR3 is 15 residues. CDR3 sequence reads: CASSLSSERGEKLFF. Written as DNA, the CDR3 is TGTGCCAGCAGTTTATCGTCAGAAAGGGGGGAAAAACTGTTTTTT.

The chain combines TRBV20-1 with TRBJ1-4; possible D gene TRBD1, 5 bases. CDR1 and CDR2 from the germline V gene are DFQATT and SNEGSKA (reference sequence). Between the trimmed V and J ends, which lost 6 bases and 13 bases, there was a span of 15 bases. CDR3 length: 11 residues. The CDR3 nucleotides are TGCAGTGCCTTGCTTAGACAGACACTGTTTTTT. Translation gives CSALLRQTLFF.

CDR3 loop: CSVATGAGTEAFF. CDR3 nucleotides: TGCAGCGTTGCAACAGGGGCCGGTACTGAAGCTTTCTTT. The chain uses TRBV29-1 and TRBJ1-1; 7 bases line up with TRBD1. CDR3 length: 13 residues. After removal of 4 bases from V and 5 bases from J, the junction contained 7 bases not matched to a gene. CDR1 is SQVTM, CDR2 ANQGSEA, per germline.

The gene calls are TRBV30 and TRBJ1-5; a weak D match, TRBD1 (5 bases). Between the trimmed V and J ends, which lost 0 bases and 7 bases, there was a span of 10 bases. In germline, CDR1 is GTSNPN, CDR2 SVGIG (reference sequence). The CDR3 is made up of 13 amino acids. For the CDR3, the DNA is TGTGCCTGGAGTGTAAGAGGGGAACAGCCCCAGCATTTT. This translates into CAWSVRGEQPQHF. The full variable domain, its missing parts supplied by reference TRBV30 and TRBJ1-5, is SQTIHQWPATLVQPVGSPLSLECTVEGTSNPNLYWYRQAAGRGLQLLFYSVGIGQISSEVPQNLSASRPQDRQFILSSKKLLLSDSGFYLCAWSVRGEQPQHFGDGTRLSIL.

CDR3 amino acids: CASSLSRDNEKLFF. Written as DNA, the CDR3 is TGTGCCAGCTCGTTATCCCGAGATAATGAAAAACTGTTTTTT. The chain joins TRBV18 to TRBJ1-4; D remains unclear. The ends were cut back, 6 bases at V and 4 bases at J, with 12 bases in the middle. The V gene's germline CDR1 is KGHSH and CDR2 LQKENI. The CDR3 has 14 amino acids.

This clone showed up just a few times. The chain links TRBV10-3 to TRBJ1-1, with unresolved D. Deletions cut 7 bases from V and 7 bases from J, with 13 bases between. The CDR3 covers 12 residues. CDR1 is ENHRY, CDR2 SYGVKD, per germline. The CDR3: CAITSRAGEAFF. CDR3 in DNA: TGTGCCATCACGTCACGGGCTGGTGAAGCTTTCTTT.

This clone was found a few times. The rearrangement uses TRBV7-9 and TRBJ1-6; possibly TRBD1 for D (5 bases). The V gene's germline CDR1 is SEHNR and CDR2 FQNEAQ (reference sequence). With 2 bases removed from V and 9 bases from J, the gap between germline ends came to 5 bases. The CDR3 is made up of 12 amino acids. This CDR3 reads CASSLQGSPLHF. The CDR3 region has the DNA TGTGCCAGCAGCTTACAGGGTTCACCCCTCCACTTT.

The V and J genes are TRBV5-4 and TRBJ1-3; TRBD1 agrees at 9 bases. Germline CDR1 SGHNT, CDR2 YYREEE (reference sequence). This CDR3 region has 17 residues. V dropped 3 bases and J dropped 0; count of bases not matched to a gene: 7. CDR3 DNA: TGTGCCAGCAGCTCCGGGAGGGACAGGGTCTCTGGAAACACCATATATTTT. It codes for CASSSGRDRVSGNTIYF.

The V and J genes are TRBV19 and TRBJ2-3, with D maybe TRBD2 (6 bases). From germline, CDR1 is LNHDA and CDR2 SQIVND (reference sequence). The CDR3 is 13 residues long. Between the trimmed V and J ends, which lost 11 bases and 6 bases, there was a span of 18 bases. The CDR3 bases are TGTGCCCCCCCAGGAACTAGCCCGGATACGCAGTATTTT. It codes for CAPPGTSPDTQYF.

This clone was picked up one time. J is TRBJ1-5 and V is TRBV12-5; tentatively, D is TRBD1 (5 bases). The CDR3 extends over 14 amino acids. The V gene lost 7 bases and the J gene lost 9 bases, with 19 bases spanning the gap. Germline CDR1 reads LGHNT; CDR2 reads FRNRAP. The CDR3 loop reads CASAPPGSDPPQHF. The CDR3, as DNA: TGTGCTAGTGCCCCCCCAGGGTCTGATCCGCCCCAGCATTTT. Complete variable domain (other parts from reference TRBV12-5 and TRBJ1-5): DARVTQTPRHKVTEMGQEVTMRCQPILGHNTVFWYRQTMMQGLELLAYFRNRAPLDDSGMPKDRFSAEMPDATLATLKIQPSEPRDSAVYFCASAPPGSDPPQHFGDGTRLSIL.

V gene TRBV28 combines with J gene TRBJ2-7, with D possibly being TRBD2 (6 bases). Trimming took off 6 bases at V and 7 bases at J, with 19 bases between the two ends. Germline V CDR1 and CDR2: MDHEN, SYDVKM. The CDR3 sequence is 14 residues long. CDR3 coding DNA: TGTGCCAGCAGGAGGGACTCAAACATGGGGGAGCAGTACTTC. This gives the protein CASRRDSNMGEQYF.

J is TRBJ2-6 and V is TRBV9; D is unresolved. Germline CDR1 is SGDLS and CDR2 is YYNGEE. The CDR3 runs 18 residues. V was clipped by 0 bases and J by 0 bases, with 13 bases between them. The CDR3 protein is CASSVVGFHYSGANVLTF. DNA for the CDR3: TGTGCCAGCAGCGTAGTAGGTTTTCACTACTCTGGGGCCAACGTCCTGACTTTC. The full variable domain, with the rest looked up from reference TRBV9 and TRBJ2-6, is DSGVTQTPKHLITATGQRVTLRCSPRSGDLSVYWYQQSLDQGLQFLIQYYNGEERAKGNILERFSAQQFPDLHSELNLSSLELGDSALYFCASSVVGFHYSGANVLTFGAGSRLTVL.

Only a few counts were recorded for this clone. This rearrangement joins TRBV27 to TRBJ1-2; the match to TRBD1 covers 8 bases. With V trimmed by 4 bases and J by 1 base, 2 bases remained unmatched. From germline, CDR1 is MNHEY and CDR2 SMNVEV (reference sequence). The CDR3 sequence is 14 residues long. CDR3 in DNA: TGTGCCAGCAGTTGGACAGGGCGTAACTATGGCTACACCTTC. Its translation: CASSWTGRNYGYTF.